This T cell receptor beta chain stems from a study of identical twins. From germline, CDR1 is ENHRY and CDR2 SYGVKD. V lost 5 bases and J 1 base, leaving 7 bases between the germline ends. The CDR3 covers 13 residues. No donor was unhealthy or non-Caucasian. From the 5' RACE reads, TCRdb called clonotypes with MiXCR, one entry per CDR3 protein. The table has about 470,000 distinct CDR3 sequences, roughly 24% seen once. This clonotype was counted many times. The same data also contributed to another study, on T cells expressing NK-cell markers. That source reports: Each TCR beta repertoire originated in sorted T cells that were CD3+CD56+NKG2C+, CD3+CD56+NKG2C- or CD3+CD56-NKG2C+. Restriction of the sorted population to alpha-beta TCR T cells was achieved in several experiments with an anti-gamma-delta TCR antibody.

This clonotype was sampled from a woman between 18 and 29 years old in good health. Sequencing was performed on CD4+ T cells sorted from blood. The V gene is TRBV10-3, the J gene TRBJ2-3; D call uncertain. CDR3 in amino acids: CAISSGGTDTQYF. DNA for the CDR3: TGTGCCATCAGTTCGGGCGGCACAGATACGCAGTATTTT.